This T cell receptor beta chain was retrieved from a study of blood T cell repertoires in COVID-19. Study details: Acute-phase and convalescent COVID-19 samples originated in the United States, Italy and Spain. Nucleic acid was either cDNA or gDNA, and it came from T cells, B-cell-depleted T cells, or PBMCs.

With 4 bases removed from V and 3 bases from J, the gap between germline ends came to 4 bases. CDR1 and CDR2 (germline): MNHEY, SVGAGI. This CDR3 is 13 amino acids long. Original data processing: Reference gene primer amplification gave nucleated cell count estimates. TCRdb's table, derived via immunoSEQ multiplex PCR, lists solely in-frame clones and lacks some. V and J calls and clone size come straight from that table; D and trimming were deduced from the DNA. Of over 250,000 clones listed, approximately 85% are singletons. Notes on this clone: Other nucleotide sequences from this sample produce the same CDR3.

This clonotype was sampled from a woman aged 70-85 years with acute or convalescent COVID-19. Source material: peripheral blood. The V call is TRBV6-5, the J call TRBJ1-6; D is unresolved. This chain's CDR3 is CASSSDYNSPLHF. The CDR3 DNA is TGTGCCAGCAGTTCAGACTATAATTCACCCCTCCACTTT.